Listed here is a single T cell receptor (beta chain). The target antigen is unknown. The sample belongs to a study of beta chain features in type 1 diabetes. Expressed TCRB transcripts were sequenced, since all the RNA that had been isolated was reverse transcribed. For naive, central memory and regulatory T cell samples, reads averaged around 3.8 million. Method: immunoSEQ multiplex PCR; TCRdb's copy keeps in-frame clones and lacks some. The sample consists of more than 100,000 clones, 16% of them appearing once. Germline CDR1 and CDR2: MDHEN and SYDVKM. Trimming stripped 4 bases from V and 0 bases from J, with 9 bases between. The CDR3 spans 15 residues. A single heparinised draw of around 0.11 L on average was taken per donor. Whole-study findings and limits: There was a moderate but significant shortening of TCRB CDR3s in all four CD4+ subsets of Type 1 diabetes patients. VDJ junctions in type 1 diabetes patients carried more deletions and fewer insertions.

The clonotype comes from a young man with type 1 diabetes. Sequencing used central memory CD4+ T cells from blood. The rearrangement links TRBV28 to TRBJ1-4; no firm D call. CDR3 residues: CASSSGSPTNEKLFF. CDR3 nucleotide sequence: TGTGCCAGCAGTTCCGGATCGCCAACTAATGAAAAACTGTTTTTT.